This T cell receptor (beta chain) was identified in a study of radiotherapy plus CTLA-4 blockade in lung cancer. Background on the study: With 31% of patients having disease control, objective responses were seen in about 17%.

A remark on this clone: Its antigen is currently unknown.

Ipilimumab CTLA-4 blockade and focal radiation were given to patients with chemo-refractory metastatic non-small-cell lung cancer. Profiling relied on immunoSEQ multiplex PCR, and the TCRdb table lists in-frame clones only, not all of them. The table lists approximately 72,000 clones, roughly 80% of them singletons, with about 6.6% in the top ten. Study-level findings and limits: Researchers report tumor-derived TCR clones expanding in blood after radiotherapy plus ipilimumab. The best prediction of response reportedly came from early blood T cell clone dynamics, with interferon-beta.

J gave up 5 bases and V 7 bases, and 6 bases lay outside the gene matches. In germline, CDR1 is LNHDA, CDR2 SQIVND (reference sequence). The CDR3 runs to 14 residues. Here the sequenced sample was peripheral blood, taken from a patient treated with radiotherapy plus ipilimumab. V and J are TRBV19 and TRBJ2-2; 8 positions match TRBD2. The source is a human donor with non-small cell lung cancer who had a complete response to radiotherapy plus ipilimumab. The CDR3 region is CASKPGRGTGELFF. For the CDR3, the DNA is TGTGCCAGTAAGCCCGGGAGGGGGACCGGGGAGCTGTTTTTT.